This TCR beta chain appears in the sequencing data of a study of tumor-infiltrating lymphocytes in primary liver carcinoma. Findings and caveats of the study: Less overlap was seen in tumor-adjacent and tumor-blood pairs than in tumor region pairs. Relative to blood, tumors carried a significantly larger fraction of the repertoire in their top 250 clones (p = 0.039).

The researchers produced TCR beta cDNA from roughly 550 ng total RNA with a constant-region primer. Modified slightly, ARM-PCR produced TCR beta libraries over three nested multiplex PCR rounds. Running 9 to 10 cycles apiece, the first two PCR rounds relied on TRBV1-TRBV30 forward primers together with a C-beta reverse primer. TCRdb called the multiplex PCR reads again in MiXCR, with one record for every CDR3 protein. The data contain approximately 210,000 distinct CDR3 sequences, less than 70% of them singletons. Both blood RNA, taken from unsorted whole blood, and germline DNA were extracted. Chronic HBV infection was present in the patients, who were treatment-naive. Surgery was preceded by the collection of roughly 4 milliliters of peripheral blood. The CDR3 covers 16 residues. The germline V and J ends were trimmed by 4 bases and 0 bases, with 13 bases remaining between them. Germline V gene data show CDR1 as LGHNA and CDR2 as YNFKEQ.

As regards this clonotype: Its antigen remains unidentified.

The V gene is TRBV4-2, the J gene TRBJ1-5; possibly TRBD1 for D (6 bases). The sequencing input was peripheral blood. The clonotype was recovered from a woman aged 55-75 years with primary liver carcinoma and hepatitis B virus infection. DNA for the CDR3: TGTGCCAGCAGCCCACAGGGAACCTATAGCAATCAGCCCCAGCATTTT. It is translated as CASSPQGTYSNQPQHF.